These 8 T cell receptor beta chains were sequenced from one sample in a study of blood T cell repertoires in COVID-19. Sequencing was performed with immunoSEQ multiplex PCR; in TCRdb, only in-frame clones are kept and a portion is missing. The top ten clones hold roughly 7% of a sample with some 220,000 clones, around 82% of them seen once. Sequenced: peripheral blood. Receptor source: a woman in her seventies with acute or convalescent COVID-19.

The chain's CDR3 is CASSFSGGGYGYTF. The CDR3 DNA reads as TGCGCCAGCAGCTTTTCAGGGGGCGGCTATGGCTACACCTTC. The chain recombines TRBV5-1 with TRBJ1-2; TRBD1 aligns across 8 bases. Trimming took 2 bases from V and 4 from J; bases not matched to a gene: 4. Per the germline V gene, CDR1 is SGHRS and CDR2 is YFSETQ. The CDR3 spans 14 residues.

This chain connects TRBV4-1 to TRBJ2-2; no clear D gene. From germline, CDR1 is MGHRA and CDR2 YSYEKL. The CDR3 covers 16 residues. The V end was cut by 4 bases, the J end by 0 bases, with 12 bases between. The CDR3 coding sequence is TGCGCCAGCAGCCCTACGGTATCCACGAACACCGGGGAGCTGTTTTTT. It yields the protein CASSPTVSTNTGELFF.

The V gene is TRBV6-5, the J gene TRBJ1-5, with 7 positions matching TRBD1. The CDR3 has 15 residues. V lost 8 bases and J lost 5; bases outside the gene matches: 12. Germline V CDR1 and CDR2: MNHEY, SVGAGI. In nucleotides, the CDR3 is TGTGCCAGCGACCCGCCGGGACAGTCCCATCAGCCCCAGCATTTT. This encodes CASDPPGQSHQPQHF.

The chain joins TRBV9 to TRBJ2-3; D possibly corresponds to TRBD1 (5 bases). The CDR3 has 16 amino acids. V lost 0 bases, J lost 1 base, and 12 bases lay in between. In germline, CDR1 is SGDLS, CDR2 YYNGEE. This CDR3 reads CASSVGAPTGTDTQYF. CDR3 DNA: TGTGCCAGCAGCGTAGGGGCACCGACAGGCACAGATACGCAGTATTTT. Complete variable domain (other parts from reference TRBV9 and TRBJ2-3): DSGVTQTPKHLITATGQRVTLRCSPRSGDLSVYWYQQSLDQGLQFLIQYYNGEERAKGNILERFSAQQFPDLHSELNLSSLELGDSALYFCASSVGAPTGTDTQYFGPGTRLTVL.

The CDR3 reads CASSPSTGGDSPLHF. CDR3 DNA sequence: TGCGCCAGCAGCCCATCGACAGGGGGTGATTCACCCCTCCACTTT. The chain employs TRBV5-1 and TRBJ1-6; 9 nucleotides line up with TRBD1. CDR1 and CDR2 (germline): SGHRS, YFSETQ. Trimming cost V 4 bases and J 8 bases; bases outside gene matches: 7. The CDR3 contains 15 residues.

This clone has a single count. V usage is TRBV4-2 and J usage is TRBJ2-7; TRBD2 might be the D (6 bases). The germline V and J ends were trimmed by 1 base and 2 bases, with 9 bases remaining between them. Germline CDR1 reads LGHNA; CDR2 reads YNFKEQ. The CDR3 has 14 residues. DNA for the CDR3: TGTGCCAGCAGCCAAGGCTCGGGGGCCTACGAGCAGTACTTC. This codes for CASSQGSGAYEQYF.

Written as DNA, the CDR3 is TGTGCCAGCAGCCAAGAGGGGACAGGGCCCCGCGAGCAGTACTTC. Translation: CASSQEGTGPREQYF. The chain couples TRBV3-1 (or the pseudogene TRBV3-2) to TRBJ2-7; TRBD1 matches 9 bases. CDR3 size: 15 residues. Germline V CDR1 and CDR2: LGHDT, YNNKEL (reference sequence). Trimming at V came to 0 bases and at J to 6 bases, leaving 6 bases not matched to a gene.

This clone was counted only a few times. J is TRBJ2-1 and V is TRBV10-3; no clear D. Germline CDR1 ENHRY, CDR2 SYGVKD. This CDR3 spans 13 amino acids. V lost 0 bases and J lost 7, with 7 bases in between. The CDR3: CAISESMENEQFF. In nucleotides, the CDR3 is TGTGCCATCAGTGAGTCGATGGAGAATGAGCAGTTCTTC.